Listed below are T cell receptor beta chains from one sample, sequenced in a study of T-cell memory formation after mild COVID-19. Using its own MiXCR run on the 5' RACE reads, TCRdb lists one record per CDR3 protein. The repertoire consists of under 200,000 distinct CDR3 sequences, with 10% to 15% occurring once and the leading ten covering roughly 3.4%. The sample was PBMCs or a T cell subset sorted from them (not recorded which). All receptors derive from a man younger than 30 who had mild COVID-19 (a few samples of this study predate the infection). Cell type and time point are not known. The CDR3 runs from the conserved cysteine through the conserved F or W. The D gene is left open where the match is weak. Size is omitted from some rows. Given values are once, few, many or a class for expanded clones.

clone size: .; J gene: TRBJ2-7; V gene: TRBV6-5; D gene: TRBD1; CDR3 length: 14; CDR3 DNA: TGTGCCAGCAGTTACCACGGGGACAGCTACGAGCAGTACTTC; CDR3 protein: CASSYHGDSYEQYF
clone size: few; J gene: TRBJ2-1; V gene: TRBV7-9; D gene: TRBD2; CDR3 length: 15; CDR3 DNA: TGTGCCAGCAGCTTTGTAAGCGGGGGGGTCAATGAGCAGTTCTTC; CDR3 protein: CASSFVSGGVNEQFF
clone size: few; J gene: TRBJ1-4; V gene: TRBV28; D gene: .; CDR3 length: 16; CDR3 DNA: TGTGCCAGCAGTCCCCGGGGGCCTGGCTCTAATGAAAAACTGTTTTTT; CDR3 protein: CASSPRGPGSNEKLFF
clone size: many; J gene: TRBJ2-2; V gene: TRBV7-9; D gene: .; CDR3 length: 14; CDR3 DNA: TGTGCCAGCAGCTTAGCAGTGAACACCGGGGAGCTGTTTTTT; CDR3 protein: CASSLAVNTGELFF
clone size: many; J gene: TRBJ2-1; V gene: TRBV7-3; D gene: .; CDR3 length: 15; CDR3 DNA: TGTGCCAGCAGCTTATGGGGGAGCTCCTACAATGAGCAGTTCTTC; CDR3 protein: CASSLWGSSYNEQFF
clone size: .; J gene: TRBJ1-4; V gene: TRBV11-2; D gene: .; CDR3 length: 16; CDR3 DNA: TGTGCCAGCAGCTTAGGCCCAACCACGGTTAATGAAAAACTGTTTTTT; CDR3 protein: CASSLGPTTVNEKLFF
clone size: .; J gene: TRBJ1-1; V gene: TRBV11-2; D gene: TRBD1; CDR3 length: 15; CDR3 DNA: TGTGCCAGCAGCTTTGCGGGACAGGTAAACACTGAAGCTTTCTTT; CDR3 protein: CASSFAGQVNTEAFF
clone size: few; J gene: TRBJ1-5; V gene: TRBV28; D gene: .; CDR3 length: 12; CDR3 DNA: TGTGCCAGCAGTTTATCCGGCCAGCCCCAGCATTTT; CDR3 protein: CASSLSGQPQHF
clone size: many; J gene: TRBJ1-1; V gene: TRBV5-1; D gene: .; CDR3 length: 16; CDR3 DNA: TGCGCCAGCAGCTTGGGTCCAGAAAGGAGGAACACTGAAGCTTTCTTT; CDR3 protein: CASSLGPERRNTEAFF
clone size: few; J gene: TRBJ2-5; V gene: TRBV20-1; D gene: .; CDR3 length: 14; CDR3 DNA: TGCAGTGCTAGAGATCAACCCGGGTGGGAGACCCAGTACTTC; CDR3 protein: CSARDQPGWETQYF
clone size: .; J gene: TRBJ2-7; V gene: TRBV14; D gene: .; CDR3 length: 17; CDR3 DNA: TGTGCCAGCAGCCAGAAAGGGATGAGGGGGGGAAGCTACGAGCAGTACTTC; CDR3 protein: CASSQKGMRGGSYEQYF
clone size: .; J gene: TRBJ2-3; V gene: TRBV4-3; D gene: TRBD2; CDR3 length: 15; CDR3 DNA: TGCGCCAGCAGAAGCGGGGGGGCTGGGTCAGATACGCAGTATTTT; CDR3 protein: CASRSGGAGSDTQYF
clone size: few; J gene: TRBJ2-7; V gene: TRBV23-1; D gene: .; CDR3 length: 13; CDR3 DNA: TGCGCCAGCAGTCGTAACCAAGGCGACGAGCAGTACTTC; CDR3 protein: CASSRNQGDEQYF
clone size: few; J gene: TRBJ2-7; V gene: TRBV20-1; D gene: TRBD2; CDR3 length: 15; CDR3 DNA: TGCAGTGCTAGAGTGGGACTAGCGGGGCTCCTCGAGCAGTACTTC; CDR3 protein: CSARVGLAGLLEQYF
clone size: few; J gene: TRBJ1-1; V gene: TRBV2; D gene: TRBD1; CDR3 length: 14; CDR3 DNA: TGTGCCAGCAGCGAGGGGACAGGGAGCACTGAAGCTTTCTTT; CDR3 protein: CASSEGTGSTEAFF
clone size: few; J gene: TRBJ2-1; V gene: TRBV7-6; D gene: TRBD1; CDR3 length: 13; CDR3 DNA: TGTGCCAGCAGCTTAGCGGGACAGAGTGAGCAGTTCTTC; CDR3 protein: CASSLAGQSEQFF
clone size: few; J gene: TRBJ2-3; V gene: TRBV4-3; D gene: TRBD1; CDR3 length: 15; CDR3 DNA: TGCGCCAGCAGCCCAAGCGGGACAGGGGGGGGCACGCAGTATTTT; CDR3 protein: CASSPSGTGGGTQYF
clone size: few; J gene: TRBJ2-7; V gene: TRBV5-1; D gene: .; CDR3 length: 14; CDR3 DNA: TGCGCCAGCAGCTTGCGGGACGCTTCCTACGAGCAGTACTTC; CDR3 protein: CASSLRDASYEQYF
clone size: .; J gene: TRBJ1-5; V gene: TRBV27; D gene: TRBD1; CDR3 length: 14; CDR3 DNA: TGTGCCAGCAGGAGACAGGGCCCCAATCAGCCCCAGCATTTT; CDR3 protein: CASRRQGPNQPQHF
clone size: few; J gene: TRBJ1-2; V gene: TRBV3-1; D gene: .; CDR3 length: 16; CDR3 DNA: TGTGCCAGCAGCCAGGTCCGGGGGTCGGGTAACTATGGCTACACCTTC; CDR3 protein: CASSQVRGSGNYGYTF
clone size: .; J gene: TRBJ1-6; V gene: TRBV9; D gene: .; CDR3 length: 14; CDR3 DNA: TGTGCCAGCAGCGTAGGAGGGGGTTTCTCACCCCTCCACTTT; CDR3 protein: CASSVGGGFSPLHF
clone size: few; J gene: TRBJ1-5; V gene: TRBV27; D gene: .; CDR3 length: 14; CDR3 DNA: TGTGCCAGCAGTTCGTACAAAGGAGAACAGCCCCAGCATTTT; CDR3 protein: CASSSYKGEQPQHF
clone size: .; J gene: TRBJ1-1; V gene: TRBV19; D gene: .; CDR3 length: 15; CDR3 DNA: TGTGCCAGTAGTATCGTCGCAGGGGTGGGCACTGAAGCTTTCTTT; CDR3 protein: CASSIVAGVGTEAFF
clone size: .; J gene: TRBJ1-1; V gene: TRBV7-9; D gene: .; CDR3 length: 14; CDR3 DNA: TGTGCCAGCAGCTTTTTCGGGATGAACACTGAAGCTTTCTTT; CDR3 protein: CASSFFGMNTEAFF
clone size: .; J gene: TRBJ2-3; V gene: TRBV10-3; D gene: TRBD2; CDR3 length: 14; CDR3 DNA: TGTGCCATCAGTCTAGCGGGGAACACAGATACGCAGTATTTT; CDR3 protein: CAISLAGNTDTQYF
clone size: .; J gene: TRBJ1-1; V gene: TRBV7-6; D gene: .; CDR3 length: 13; CDR3 DNA: TGTGCCAGCAGCTTAGTAGAGGGGCGCGGAGCTTTCTTT; CDR3 protein: CASSLVEGRGAFF
clone size: few; J gene: TRBJ2-2; V gene: TRBV5-1; D gene: .; CDR3 length: 15; CDR3 DNA: TGCGCCAGCAGCTCAGGGGAGAGTGGCACCGGGGAGCTGTTTTTT; CDR3 protein: CASSSGESGTGELFF
clone size: few; J gene: TRBJ2-5; V gene: TRBV2; D gene: .; CDR3 length: 13; CDR3 DNA: TGTGCCAGCTCAGAGCGGCGGAGCCGGACCCAGTACTTC; CDR3 protein: CASSERRSRTQYF
clone size: few; J gene: TRBJ2-3; V gene: TRBV20-1; D gene: TRBD1; CDR3 length: 13; CDR3 DNA: TGCAGTGCTATGGACAGGGGTGGAGATACGCAGTATTTT; CDR3 protein: CSAMDRGGDTQYF
clone size: few; J gene: TRBJ1-5; V gene: TRBV5-5; D gene: .; CDR3 length: 14; CDR3 DNA: TGTGCCAGCAGTTATCAGGGGAGCAATCAGCCCCAGCATTTT; CDR3 protein: CASSYQGSNQPQHF
clone size: few; J gene: TRBJ1-5; V gene: TRBV6-1; D gene: .; CDR3 length: 15; CDR3 DNA: TGTGCCAGCAGTGAAACGGGGGTTAGCAATCAGCCCCAGCATTTT; CDR3 protein: CASSETGVSNQPQHF
clone size: few; J gene: TRBJ1-1; V gene: TRBV12-3/TRBV12-4; D gene: .; CDR3 length: 13; CDR3 DNA: TGTGCCAGCAGCCCTACCGAGAACACTGAAGCTTTCTTT; CDR3 protein: CASSPTENTEAFF
clone size: .; J gene: TRBJ2-5; V gene: TRBV7-9; D gene: .; CDR3 length: 14; CDR3 DNA: TGTGCCAGCAGCTTACGCGTGGGGGCTGGGGCCCAGTACTTC; CDR3 protein: CASSLRVGAGAQYF
clone size: few; J gene: TRBJ1-1; V gene: TRBV5-1; D gene: TRBD1; CDR3 length: 15; CDR3 DNA: TGCGCCAGCAGCGAAAGACAGGGAGCGGACACTGAAGCTTTCTTT; CDR3 protein: CASSERQGADTEAFF
clone size: .; J gene: TRBJ2-1; V gene: TRBV9; D gene: .; CDR3 length: 15; CDR3 DNA: TGTGCCAGCAGCGTAGGACTCAACGAGGGCAATGAGCAGTTCTTC; CDR3 protein: CASSVGLNEGNEQFF
clone size: few; J gene: TRBJ2-7; V gene: TRBV14; D gene: .; CDR3 length: 13; CDR3 DNA: TGTGCCAGCAGCCAAGTTCTCGGGTACGAGCAGTACTTC; CDR3 protein: CASSQVLGYEQYF
clone size: many; J gene: TRBJ2-2; V gene: TRBV4-1; D gene: .; CDR3 length: 13; CDR3 DNA: TGCGCCAGCAGCCAAGCGTCCACCGGGGAGCTGTTTTTT; CDR3 protein: CASSQASTGELFF
clone size: many; J gene: TRBJ2-2; V gene: TRBV7-8; D gene: .; CDR3 length: 17; CDR3 DNA: TGTGCCTGGGGACGGCTACTTCTGGGTTCGAACACCGGGGAGCTGTTTTTT; CDR3 protein: CAWGRLLLGSNTGELFF
clone size: .; J gene: TRBJ2-5; V gene: TRBV12-3/TRBV12-4; D gene: .; CDR3 length: 14; CDR3 DNA: TGTGCCAGCAGCCTCCCTCGATCCCAAGAGACCCAGTACTTC; CDR3 protein: CASSLPRSQETQYF
clone size: .; J gene: TRBJ2-1; V gene: TRBV15; D gene: .; CDR3 length: 13; CDR3 DNA: TGTGCCACCAGCAAAATACAGGGTTGGGAGCAGTTCTTC; CDR3 protein: CATSKIQGWEQFF
clone size: .; J gene: TRBJ1-2; V gene: TRBV12-3/TRBV12-4; D gene: .; CDR3 length: 15; CDR3 DNA: TGTGCCAGCAGACCACCGGGACGGTGGCGTTATGGCTACACCTTC; CDR3 protein: CASRPPGRWRYGYTF
clone size: .; J gene: TRBJ1-2; V gene: TRBV18; D gene: TRBD1; CDR3 length: 15; CDR3 DNA: TGTGCCAGCTCACCTTCTCGACAGGGAGGCTATGGCTACACCTTC; CDR3 protein: CASSPSRQGGYGYTF